Each of the 7 T cell receptor beta chains below was sequenced from the same sample in a study of blood T cell repertoires in COVID-19 (TCRdb year 2020). Library creation used the immunoSEQ multiplex PCR assay. TCRdb took over this immuneACCESS table, retaining in-frame rearrangements with V and J assigned. Such tables are incomplete; in checked studies, under half of the missing clones stem from an unresolved V gene, and the remainder is unexplained. The sample yields around 380,000 clones; around 87% were counted once. Of the sample, 1.3% falls within the top ten clones. The sequenced material came from PBMCs or T cells enriched from blood (not recorded which). The receptors originated from a man younger than 45 who had recovered from COVID-19.

V gene TRBV6-4 combines with J gene TRBJ2-2; tentatively, D is TRBD2 (5 bases). Germline CDR1 MRHNA, CDR2 SNTAGT. The CDR3 is 15 residues long. Between the trimmed V and J ends, which lost 6 bases and 7 bases, there was a span of 18 bases. The CDR3 coding sequence is TGTGCCAGCAGCCCTATCGAGGGTGTCGGCGGGGAGCTGTTTTTT. Its translation: CASSPIEGVGGELFF.

The rearrangement uses TRBV5-6 and TRBJ1-5; TRBD1 matches at 9 bases. Germline V gene data show CDR1 as SGHDT and CDR2 as YYEEEE. The CDR3 runs to 15 residues. Trimming at V came to 4 bases and at J to 2 bases, leaving 4 bases not matched to a gene. This CDR3 is CASSQGDRGNQPQHF. In nucleotides, the CDR3 is TGTGCCAGCAGCCAAGGGGACAGGGGCAATCAGCCCCAGCATTTT.

V gene TRBV9 combines with J gene TRBJ1-3, with D possibly TRBD1 on 6 matching bases. V was shortened by 3 bases and J by 4 bases, with 14 bases between the two germline ends. Germline assignment: CDR1 SGDLS and CDR2 YYNGEE. The CDR3 is 15 amino acids. CDR3 sequence (DNA): TGTGCCAGCAGCGCATCGGGGGGCGCCGGAAACACCATATATTTT. Amino acid sequence: CASSASGGAGNTIYF.

This rearrangement joins TRBV4-1 to TRBJ2-5; perhaps TRBD1 as D (5 bases). Per germline, CDR1 MGHRA and CDR2 YSYEKL. Trimming took 1 base from V and 4 from J, leaving 10 bases between them. CDR3 length: 14 amino acids. The CDR3 spells CASSQVAGIETQYF. For the CDR3, the DNA is TGCGCCAGCAGCCAAGTCGCAGGGATAGAGACCCAGTACTTC.

V and J are TRBV19 and TRBJ2-1, with 8 bases that match TRBD2. Germline V gene lookup returns CDR1 LNHDA and CDR2 SQIVND (reference sequence). Germline trimming cut 11 bases from V and 0 bases from J; bases unmatched to any gene: 6. The CDR3 contains 14 residues. The CDR3 region is CAAGGGSSYNEQFF. The CDR3 nucleotides read TGTGCCGCGGGAGGAGGTAGCTCCTACAATGAGCAGTTCTTC.

The chain uses TRBV2 and TRBJ1-2; D not resolved. This CDR3 spans 12 amino acids. V lost 2 bases and J lost 8, with 9 bases in between. The germline gives CDR1 SNHLY, CDR2 FYNNEI. In DNA form, the CDR3 reads TGTGCCAGCAGTGAACATGGCGGGGGCTACACCTTC. This encodes CASSEHGGGYTF.

The chain couples TRBV4-1 to TRBJ2-3; 9 bases line up with TRBD1. In germline, CDR1 is MGHRA, CDR2 YSYEKL. This CDR3 spans 15 amino acids. J lost 6 bases, V lost 1 base, and 5 bases had no gene match. The CDR3 sequence is CASSQGGTGPDTQYF. The CDR3 region has the DNA TGCGCCAGCAGCCAAGGGGGGACAGGGCCCGATACGCAGTATTTT.